This TCR beta chain comes out of a study of response to subunit inactivated influenza vaccine. The study's findings and limits: Each seasonal influenza vaccination, the authors suggested, recruits few new T cells.

With 3 bases removed from V and 0 bases from J, the gap between germline ends came to 19 bases. The CDR3 has 18 residues. The germline V gene has CDR1 SGHRS and CDR2 YFSETQ. In its sample, this clonotype was seen a few times. The antigen remains undetermined. TCRdb fed the RT-PCR reads into MiXCR, producing one record per CDR3 protein. The table shows 650,000 to 800,000 distinct CDR3 sequences, with approximately 15% occurring only once. Sequencing used PBMCs from blood, obtained about 14 days before vaccination. This receptor was obtained from a man in his fifties or sixties who received an inactivated influenza vaccine. The chain joins TRBV5-1 to TRBJ2-1; D is possibly TRBD1 (6 bases). CDR3 sequence (DNA): TGCGCCAGCAGCTCGCGGGTAGGGGGACAAAGCTCCTACAATGAGCAGTTCTTC. Translation: CASSSRVGGQSSYNEQFF.